This passage covers 9 T cell receptor beta chains from one sample sequenced in a study of stem cell transplantation in POMP-related autoinflammatory disease. This table comes from immunoSEQ multiplex PCR, and its TCRdb copy is limited to in-frame clones, with some not included. The sample holds some 70,000 clones; around 90% are singletons and the top ten take 0.5% to 0.85%. The starting material was CD4+ T cells from PBMCs, obtained after stem cell transplantation. The receptors shown here come from a human patient with POMP-related autoinflammation and immune dysregulation (PRAID). Some T cells may trace back to the graft donor.

The gene calls are TRBV24-1 and TRBJ2-7; 13 nucleotides match TRBD2. The CDR3 consists of 18 residues. V was clipped by 1 base and J by 1 base; unmatched bases: 6. Germline V gene sequence: CDR1 KGHDR, CDR2 SFDVKD. CDR3 protein: CATSDFRMTSGGSYEQYF. CDR3 sequence (DNA): TGTGCCACCAGTGATTTTCGCATGACTAGCGGGGGGTCCTACGAGCAGTACTTC.

The chain links TRBV3-1 (or the pseudogene TRBV3-2) to TRBJ1-1; D is ambiguous. This CDR3 region has 13 residues. Trimming left V 4 bases short and J 10 bases short, with 16 bases between. CDR1 is LGHDT, CDR2 YNNKEL, per germline (reference sequence). The CDR3 here is CASSRSGELGAFF. CDR3 nucleotides: TGTGCCAGCAGCCGGTCCGGGGAATTAGGAGCTTTCTTT.

The chain carries TRBV28 and TRBJ2-3, with TRBD2 as a possible D gene (5 bases). The V end lost 6 bases, the J end lost 0 bases, and 13 bases lay between the germline ends. Germline CDR1 is MDHEN and CDR2 is SYDVKM. CDR3 length equals 15 residues. This CDR3 is CASSLGPGSTDTQYF. The CDR3 DNA follows: TGTGCCAGCAGCCTCGGACCGGGGAGCACAGATACGCAGTATTTT.

This chain connects TRBV5-1 to TRBJ2-3; D gene uncertain. CDR3 size: 15 residues. Trimming removed 0 bases from V and 2 bases from J, with 10 bases in between. Germline V gene sequence: CDR1 SGHRS, CDR2 YFSETQ. CDR3 in amino acids: CASSLVPATTDTQYF. CDR3 nucleotides: TGCGCCAGCAGCTTGGTCCCAGCCACCACAGATACGCAGTATTTT.

The chain couples TRBV14 to TRBJ1-3; D remains ambiguous. From germline, CDR1 is SGHDN and CDR2 FVKESK. Trimming took off 1 base at V and 8 bases at J, with 6 bases between the two ends. The CDR3 runs 12 residues. The CDR3 bases are TGTGCCAGCAGCCAAGTCGGGCACACCATATATTTT. Amino acid sequence: CASSQVGHTIYF.

The chain has TRBV7-8 and TRBJ2-5, with D hard to call. Trimming took off 1 base at V and 5 bases at J, with 8 bases between the two ends. The CDR3 has 13 residues. Germline V CDR1 and CDR2: SGHVS, FQNEAQ. CDR3 residues: CASSLVVRETQYF. Here the CDR3 DNA reads TGTGCCAGCAGCTTAGTTGTACGGGAGACCCAGTACTTC.

This sequence joins TRBV7-6 and TRBJ2-2; TRBD2 might be the D (6 bases). V gave up 2 bases and J gave up 5 bases, with 15 bases separating them. The germline CDR1 and CDR2 sequences are SGHVS and FNYEAQ. The CDR3 is made up of 16 amino acids. CDR3 DNA sequence: TGTGCCAGCAGCTTATCCCCGGGAGTGGGGACCGGGGAGCTGTTTTTT. It specifies CASSLSPGVGTGELFF. Using reference TRBV7-6 and TRBJ2-2 for the parts outside the CDR3, the full variable domain is GAGVSQSPRYKVTKRGQDVALRCDPISGHVSLYWYRQALGQGPEFLTYFNYEAQQDKSGLPNDRFSAERPEGSISTLTIQRTEQRDSAMYRCASSLSPGVGTGELFFGEGSRLTVL.

Concerning this clone itself: Different DNA sequences within this sample yield the same CDR3. The rearrangement joins TRBV5-1 to TRBJ1-1; no reliable D call. CDR1 and CDR2 from the germline V gene are SGHRS and YFSETQ. This CDR3 spans 13 amino acids. The V end lost 0 bases, the J end lost 1 base, and 4 bases lay between the germline ends. Written as DNA, the CDR3 is TGCGCCAGCAGCTTGGAAGCGAACACTGAAGCTTTCTTT. The encoded protein is CASSLEANTEAFF.

This rearrangement joins TRBV12-3 or TRBV12-4 to TRBJ2-7; D is undetermined. This CDR3 is built from 12 residues. Trimming took off 8 bases at V and 6 bases at J, with 14 bases between the two ends. CDR3: CASRPLSGEQYF. The DNA for the CDR3 is TGTGCCAGCCGACCTCTCTCTGGCGAGCAGTACTTC.